The 30 T cell receptor beta chains below all came from one sample that was sequenced in a study of human T cells and chemical hapten exposure. TCRdb re-called the RACE reads through MiXCR, storing one row per CDR3 protein. The sample holds approximately 82,000 distinct CDR3 sequences, 6.5% to 8% seen once. The time point was: patch test 2, 6 weeks after DPC sensitization. Noted treatment: therapeutic diphenylcyclopropenone sensitization with weekly scalp DPC. The sample was whole blood, taken in connection with sensitization to the hapten diphenylcyclopropenone (DPC). Source of these receptors: a woman younger than 45 with alopecia areata. Some clones in this sample may be carry-over from other donors' samples.

This clonotype was recorded many times. The rearrangement joins TRBV20-1 to TRBJ2-6; D tentatively reads TRBD1 or TRBD2 (6 bases each). Germline values: CDR1 DFQATT, CDR2 SNEGSKA (reference sequence). CDR3 length: 18 amino acids. Trimming shortened V by 0 bases and J by 2 bases, and 17 bases separated the two germline ends. The CDR3 is CSARDQKGGRAGANVLTF. The CDR3 DNA is TGCAGTGCTAGAGATCAGAAGGGGGGAAGGGCTGGGGCCAACGTCCTGACTTTC.

This clonotype was observed a few times. The gene calls are TRBV27 and TRBJ1-1; TRBD1 matches 9 bases. This CDR3 has 14 residues. CDR1 is MNHEY, CDR2 SMNVEV, per germline (reference sequence). The J segment lost 9 bases and the V segment lost 5 bases, leaving 10 bases of the junction unmatched. The CDR3 loop is CASSPGTGLQKAFF. Here the CDR3 DNA reads TGTGCCAGCAGTCCGGGGACAGGGCTACAGAAAGCTTTCTTT.

This clonotype was found a few times. The genes are TRBV6-1 and TRBJ2-3; TRBD2 matches 7 bases. Germline V gives CDR1 MNHNS, CDR2 SASEGT. This CDR3 contains 15 residues. V lost 2 bases to trimming and J lost 1 base; unmatched junction nucleotides: 3. CDR3 DNA sequence: TGTGCCAGCAGTGAAATGGGGGGGGGCACAGATACGCAGTATTTT. Amino acid sequence: CASSEMGGGTDTQYF.

The sample holds a few counts of this clonotype. The V call is TRBV7-9, the J call TRBJ1-5; D remains ambiguous. Per the germline V gene, CDR1 is SEHNR and CDR2 is FQNEAQ (reference sequence). V lost 2 bases and J lost 5, with 16 bases in between. The CDR3 covers 16 residues. In DNA, the CDR3 is TGTGCCAGCAGCTTACGCGGGAGTGGGTTGGATCAGCCCCAGCATTTT. It is translated as CASSLRGSGLDQPQHF.

This clonotype was detected ten times or more. The J gene is TRBJ2-1, the V gene TRBV18, with D perhaps matching TRBD2 (5 bases). The V and J ends lost 3 bases and 10 bases respectively, with 19 bases between them. There are 15 residues in the CDR3. Germline lookup yields CDR1 KGHSH and CDR2 LQKENI. The CDR3 DNA sequence: TGTGCCAGCTCACCCACCGGAGGCTATCAAGGGGAGCAGTTCTTC. It encodes CASSPTGGYQGEQFF. Full variable domain (outside the CDR3, taken from reference TRBV18 and TRBJ2-1): NAGVMQNPRHLVRRRGQEARLRCSPMKGHSHVYWYRQLPEEGLKFMVYLQKENIIDESGMPKERFSAEFPKEGPSILRIQQVVRGDSAAYFCASSPTGGYQGEQFFGPGTRLTVL.

V gene TRBV7-9 combines with J gene TRBJ1-5, with 7 nucleotides matching TRBD1. The CDR3 spans 14 residues. Germline CDR1 is SEHNR and CDR2 is FQNEAQ (reference sequence). The V and J ends lost 5 bases and 4 bases, in that order; junction bases with no gene match: 5. CDR3 protein: CASSLQGLNQPQHF. CDR3 nucleotide sequence: TGTGCCAGCAGCCTACAGGGGTTGAATCAGCCCCAGCATTTT.

This clonotype appeared many times. V usage is TRBV6-5 and J usage is TRBJ1-2; a possible D gene is TRBD1 (6 bases). The CDR3 is made up of 14 amino acids. V lost 2 bases to trimming and J lost 9 bases, with 16 bases between them. Germline V gene sequence: CDR1 MNHEY, CDR2 SVGAGI. The CDR3 DNA sequence: TGTGCCAGCAGTTACCTAGGACAGTTAAATCGCTACACCTTC. Protein: CASSYLGQLNRYTF.

This clonotype was seen ten or more times. This chain uses TRBV9 with TRBJ2-3, with D tentatively TRBD1 or TRBD2 (7 bases each). This CDR3 is 15 amino acids long. V was shortened by 4 bases and J by 5 bases, with 17 bases between the two germline ends. CDR1 is SGDLS, CDR2 YYNGEE, per germline. CDR3 DNA: TGTGCCAGCAGCCCCAGGGGGGGGCTGAGAGATACGCAGTATTTT. Amino acids: CASSPRGGLRDTQYF.

At least ten counts were recorded for this clonotype. The chain recombines TRBV3-1 with TRBJ1-1; 7 bases match TRBD1. Per germline, CDR1 LGHDT and CDR2 YNNKEL (reference sequence). The CDR3 is 14 residues long. Losses at the gene ends were 5 bases for V and 1 base for J; bases not matched to a gene: 4. CDR3 amino acids: CASSSRQGNTEAFF. The CDR3 DNA is TGTGCCAGCAGCTCACGACAGGGGAACACTGAAGCTTTCTTT.

This clonotype was found many times. The chain is built from TRBV29-1 and TRBJ2-3, with D perhaps assigned TRBD1 or TRBD2 (5 bases each). From germline, CDR1 is SQVTM and CDR2 ANQGSEA. There are 16 residues in the CDR3. Trimming removed 4 bases at V and 5 bases at J, with 22 bases between. CDR3 sequence: CSVGRGPMEGRDTQYF. The CDR3 DNA follows: TGCAGCGTTGGAAGGGGACCGATGGAAGGAAGAGATACGCAGTATTTT.

This clonotype showed up many times. The V gene is TRBV12-3 or TRBV12-4, the J gene TRBJ2-1; the D is unclear. This CDR3 is 13 amino acids long. Trimming took 3 bases from V and 8 from J, leaving 11 bases between them. The DNA of the CDR3 is TGTGCCAGCAGTTTGTCCCCGGGTGATGAGCAGTTCTTC. It codes for CASSLSPGDEQFF.

In its sample, this clonotype was seen many times. The chain uses TRBV3-1 and TRBJ2-1; D may be TRBD1 (6 bases). The length of the CDR3 is 15 residues. Germline values: CDR1 LGHDT, CDR2 YNNKEL (reference sequence). The V gene lost 4 bases and the J gene lost 0 bases, with 10 bases spanning the gap. CDR3 protein: CASSLGQSSYNEQFF. The CDR3 DNA is TGTGCCAGCAGCCTTGGACAGAGCTCCTACAATGAGCAGTTCTTC.

There are many counts of this clonotype. This chain links TRBV11-1 with TRBJ2-7; D not resolved. Germline V gives CDR1 SGHAT, CDR2 FQDESV (reference sequence). Trimming shortened V by 5 bases and J by 1 base, and 18 bases separated the two germline ends. This CDR3 region has 16 residues. CDR3: CASSGPGPDGSYEQYF. CDR3 in DNA: TGTGCCAGCAGCGGACCCGGACCAGACGGATCCTACGAGCAGTACTTC.

This clonotype was recorded many times. The chain is built from TRBV7-9 and TRBJ1-5, with D unclear. V lost 4 bases and J 2 bases, leaving 12 bases between the germline ends. CDR3 length equals 15 residues. Per the germline V gene, CDR1 is SEHNR and CDR2 is FQNEAQ (reference sequence). CDR3 protein: CASSSSVQGNQPQHF. CDR3 coding DNA: TGTGCCAGCAGCTCTAGTGTTCAGGGCAATCAGCCCCAGCATTTT.

There are many counts of this clonotype. The chain joins TRBV6-6 to TRBJ2-7, with 7 nucleotides matching TRBD1. V shed 4 bases and J 9 bases; nucleotides not matched to a gene: 9. The CDR3 is 13 amino acids. The V gene's germline CDR1 is MNHNY and CDR2 SVGAGI (reference sequence). CDR3 sequence: CASSFLTGSGQYF. The CDR3 DNA reads TGTGCCAGCAGTTTCCTGACAGGGTCGGGGCAGTACTTC.

This clonotype was seen many times. The chain combines TRBV4-2 with TRBJ1-3, with no clear D. Germline assignment: CDR1 LGHNA and CDR2 YNFKEQ. Trimming pared 0 bases from V and 4 bases from J, leaving 4 bases between. This CDR3 is 13 amino acids long. The CDR3 bases are TGTGCCAGCAGCCAAGAAACGGGAAACACCATATATTTT. This codes for CASSQETGNTIYF.

This clonotype has just a few counts. This chain joins TRBV6-5 and TRBJ2-2, with 8 bases aligning to TRBD1. V shed 5 bases and J 4 bases; nucleotides not matched to a gene: 12. The germline V gene encodes CDR1 MNHEY and CDR2 SVGAGI. The CDR3 is 17 residues long. CDR3 DNA: TGTGCCAGCAGTCTCCCTCAGGGGGCGCGTGGCACCGGGGAGCTGTTTTTT. The encoded protein is CASSLPQGARGTGELFF.

On this clonotype itself: At one end, the junction sequence differs from germline, possibly due to a read error. The V gene is TRBV29-1, the J gene TRBJ2-6; 7 positions agree with TRBD1. The CDR3 loop spans 14 amino acids. In germline, CDR1 is SQVTM, CDR2 ANQGSEA. CDR3 in amino acids: CSARQGSRANVLTF. In DNA, the CDR3 is TGCAGCGCAAGACAGGGCTCTAGGGCCAACGTCCTGACTTTC.

The chain uses TRBV30 and TRBJ1-2, with a weak D call TRBD1 (5 bases). Looked up from germline, CDR1 is GTSNPN and CDR2 is SVGIG (reference sequence). The CDR3 runs to 19 residues. V gave up 3 bases and J gave up 3 bases, with 29 bases separating them. CDR3 in DNA: TGTGCCTGGAGCCCCCCGGGACTCACGGCACCTAGGGGATACTATGGCTACACCTTC. Protein product: CAWSPPGLTAPRGYYGYTF.

This clonotype showed up just a few times. This rearrangement joins TRBV5-1 to TRBJ1-2; D gene unclear. The CDR3 contains 14 residues. The ends were cut back, 3 bases at V and 5 bases at J, with 14 bases in the middle. The V gene's germline CDR1 is SGHRS and CDR2 YFSETQ. In DNA form, the CDR3 reads TGCGCCAGCAGCTCACTCTGGGGTAATTATGGCTACACCTTC. It is translated as CASSSLWGNYGYTF.

The sample holds many counts of this clonotype. The chain joins TRBV6-5 to TRBJ2-7; no clear D gene. This CDR3 spans 15 amino acids. V was pared by 7 bases and J by 2 bases, with 18 bases between. Per germline, CDR1 MNHEY and CDR2 SVGAGI. CDR3 sequence (DNA): TGTGCCAGCACCCGTCGGGTGGACGGAGCCTACGAGCAGTACTTC. Residues: CASTRRVDGAYEQYF.

The V call is TRBV7-2, the J call TRBJ2-7; TRBD1 is a possible D gene (6 bases). CDR3 size: 15 residues. V lost 1 base to trimming and J lost 4 bases, with 14 bases between them. The germline V gene encodes CDR1 SGHTA and CDR2 FQGNSA. In nucleotides, the CDR3 is TGTGCCAGCAGCTTAGATCCCCGCACAGGGTACGAGCAGTACTTC. Its translation is CASSLDPRTGYEQYF.

The chain is built from TRBV2 and TRBJ2-1, with 9 nucleotides matching TRBD2. The CDR3 contains 11 residues. Germline trimming cut 5 bases from V and 13 bases from J; bases unmatched to any gene: 3. CDR1 is SNHLY, CDR2 FYNNEI, per germline. The CDR3 sequence is CASSSSGVQFF. The CDR3 DNA is TGTGCCAGCAGTTCTAGCGGGGTACAGTTCTTC. Based on the CDR3 plus reference TRBV2 and TRBJ2-1, the full variable domain is EPEVTQTPSHQVTQMGQEVILRCVPISNHLYFYWYRQILGQKVEFLVSFYNNEISEKSEIFDDQFSVERPDGSNFTLKIRSTKLEDSAMYFCASSSSGVQFFGPGTRLTVL.

The table lists this clonotype with many counts. The rearrangement links TRBV18 to TRBJ2-4; the D gene is possibly TRBD1 (5 bases). Trimming removed 2 bases at V and 0 bases at J, with 14 bases between. The CDR3 runs to 17 residues. Germline values: CDR1 KGHSH, CDR2 LQKENI. The CDR3 spells CASSPIDRLLAKNIQYF. CDR3 bases: TGTGCCAGCTCACCAATAGACAGACTTCTAGCCAAAAACATTCAGTACTTC.

The chain uses TRBV5-6 and TRBJ2-3; tentatively, D is TRBD1 or TRBD2 (5 bases each). There are 13 residues in the CDR3. The germline V and J ends were trimmed by 4 bases and 1 base, with 7 bases remaining between them. In germline, CDR1 is SGHDT, CDR2 YYEEEE. The CDR3 protein is CASSGDGTDTQYF. CDR3 DNA sequence: TGTGCCAGCAGCGGGGACGGCACAGATACGCAGTATTTT.

This clonotype was counted at least ten times. Compared with germline, one end of the junction differs, possibly owing to a read error. The rearrangement links TRBV2 to TRBJ2-3; maybe TRBD1 (6 bases). The CDR3 totals 14 residues. Germline lookup yields CDR1 SNHLY and CDR2 FYNNEI. This chain's CDR3 is CASRIRGFTDRQYF. CDR3 DNA: TGTGCCAGCAGGATCAGGGGATTCACAGATAGGCAGTATTTT.

This clonotype was counted only a few times. The rearrangement links TRBV19 to TRBJ2-7; TRBD2 matches at 12 bases. The V and J ends lost 5 bases and 4 bases, in that order; junction bases with no gene match: 9. Germline lookup yields CDR1 LNHDA and CDR2 SQIVND (reference sequence). This CDR3 has 16 residues. The CDR3, as DNA: TGTGCCAGTAGTTCACTAGCGGGGGGCACTCCTTACGAGCAGTACTTC. This gives the protein CASSSLAGGTPYEQYF.

CDR3 protein: CASSQDPWESQGVEHTEAFF. CDR3 nucleotides: TGTGCCAGCAGCCAAGATCCTTGGGAGTCCCAAGGGGTAGAACACACTGAAGCTTTCTTT. The chain has TRBV3-1 and TRBJ1-1, with D maybe TRBD1 (5 bases). This CDR3 is built from 20 residues. CDR1 is LGHDT, CDR2 YNNKEL, per germline (reference sequence). Trimming pared 0 bases from V and 3 bases from J, leaving 26 bases between.

The V gene is TRBV7-2, the J gene TRBJ1-5; D call uncertain. Trimming stripped 5 bases from V and 5 bases from J, with 10 bases between. Germline CDR1 SGHTA, CDR2 FQGNSA. The CDR3 consists of 13 residues. Written as DNA, the CDR3 is TGTGCCAGCAGCGCCACTGCGGATCAGCCCCAGCATTTT. Amino acids: CASSATADQPQHF.

This clonotype was seen ten or more times. The V call is TRBV5-1, the J call TRBJ2-5, with 8 bases aligning to TRBD1. V dropped 1 base and J dropped 5; count of bases not matched to a gene: 10. Germline values: CDR1 SGHRS, CDR2 YFSETQ. The CDR3 totals 16 residues. The CDR3: CASSLNGQGMGETQYF. CDR3 nucleotides: TGCGCCAGCAGCTTGAATGGACAGGGTATGGGGGAGACCCAGTACTTC.